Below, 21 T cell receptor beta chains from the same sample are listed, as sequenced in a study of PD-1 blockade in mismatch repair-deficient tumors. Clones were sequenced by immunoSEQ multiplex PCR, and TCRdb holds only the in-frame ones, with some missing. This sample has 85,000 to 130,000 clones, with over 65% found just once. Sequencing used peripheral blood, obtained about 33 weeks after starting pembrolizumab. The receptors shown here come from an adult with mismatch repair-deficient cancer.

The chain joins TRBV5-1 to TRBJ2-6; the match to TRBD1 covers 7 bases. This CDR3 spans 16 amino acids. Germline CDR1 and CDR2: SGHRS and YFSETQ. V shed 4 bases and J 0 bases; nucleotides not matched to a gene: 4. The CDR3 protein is CASSRTGSSGANVLTF. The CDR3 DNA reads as TGCGCCAGCAGCCGGACAGGAAGCTCTGGGGCCAACGTCCTGACTTTC.

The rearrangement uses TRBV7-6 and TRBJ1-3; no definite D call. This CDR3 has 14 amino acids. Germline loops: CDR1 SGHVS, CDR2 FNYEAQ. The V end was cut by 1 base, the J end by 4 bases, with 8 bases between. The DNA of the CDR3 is TGTGCCAGCAGCTTAGTCGGGTCAGGAAACACCATATATTTT. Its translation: CASSLVGSGNTIYF.

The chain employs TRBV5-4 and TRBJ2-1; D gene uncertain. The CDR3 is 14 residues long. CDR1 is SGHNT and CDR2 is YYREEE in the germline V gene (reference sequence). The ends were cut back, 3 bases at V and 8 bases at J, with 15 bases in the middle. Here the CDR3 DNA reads TGTGCCAGCAGCTCCGGGCCCAGCGACGATGAGCAGTTCTTC. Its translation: CASSSGPSDDEQFF.

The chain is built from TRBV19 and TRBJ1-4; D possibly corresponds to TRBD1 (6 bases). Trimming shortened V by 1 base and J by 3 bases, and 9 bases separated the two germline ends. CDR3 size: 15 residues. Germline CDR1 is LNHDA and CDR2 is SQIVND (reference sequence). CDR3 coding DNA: TGTGCCAGTAGTATAGGAGGGGGTGCTAATGAAAAACTGTTTTTT. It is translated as CASSIGGGANEKLFF.

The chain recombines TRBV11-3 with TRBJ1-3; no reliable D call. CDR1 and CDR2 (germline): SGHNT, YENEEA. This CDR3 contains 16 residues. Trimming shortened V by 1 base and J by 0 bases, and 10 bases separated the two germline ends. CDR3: CASSLGAVSSGNTIYF. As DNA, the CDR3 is TGTGCCAGCAGCTTAGGGGCAGTGAGCTCTGGAAACACCATATATTTT.

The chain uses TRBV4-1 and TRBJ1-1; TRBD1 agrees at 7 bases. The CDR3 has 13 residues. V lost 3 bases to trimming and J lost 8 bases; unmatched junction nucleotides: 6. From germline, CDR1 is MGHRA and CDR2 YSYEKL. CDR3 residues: CASSQATGDEAFF. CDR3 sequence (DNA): TGCGCCAGCAGCCAGGCTACAGGGGACGAAGCTTTCTTT.

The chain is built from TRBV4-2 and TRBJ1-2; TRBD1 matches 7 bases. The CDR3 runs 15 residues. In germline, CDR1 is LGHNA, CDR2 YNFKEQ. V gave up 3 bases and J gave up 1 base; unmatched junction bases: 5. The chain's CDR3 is CASSQVTGDNYGYTF. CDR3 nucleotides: TGTGCCAGCAGCCAGGTTACAGGGGATAACTATGGCTACACCTTC.

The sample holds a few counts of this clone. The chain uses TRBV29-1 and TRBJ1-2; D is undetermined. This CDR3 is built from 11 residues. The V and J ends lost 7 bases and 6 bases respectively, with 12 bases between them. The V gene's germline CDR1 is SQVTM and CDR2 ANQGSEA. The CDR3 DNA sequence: TGCAGCGGCCGGGTGAGGGATGGCTACACCTTC. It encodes CSGRVRDGYTF.

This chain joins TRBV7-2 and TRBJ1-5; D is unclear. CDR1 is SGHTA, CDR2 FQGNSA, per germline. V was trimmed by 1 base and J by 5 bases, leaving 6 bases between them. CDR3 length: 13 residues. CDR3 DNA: TGTGCCAGCAGCTTAGATTGGGATCAGCCCCAGCATTTT. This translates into CASSLDWDQPQHF. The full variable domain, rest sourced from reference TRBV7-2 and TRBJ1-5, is GAGVSQSPSNKVTEKGKDVELRCDPISGHTALYWYRQSLGQGLEFLIYFQGNSAPDKSGLPSDRFSAERTGGSVSTLTIQRTQQEDSAVYLCASSLDWDQPQHFGDGTRLSIL.

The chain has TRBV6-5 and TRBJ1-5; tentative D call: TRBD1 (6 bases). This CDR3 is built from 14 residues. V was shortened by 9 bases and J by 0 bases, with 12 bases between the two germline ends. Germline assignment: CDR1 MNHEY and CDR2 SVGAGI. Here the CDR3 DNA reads TGTGCCAGTGGACAGAAACATAGCAATCAGCCCCAGCATTTT. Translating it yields CASGQKHSNQPQHF.

CDR3 sequence: CASSVRRQTQETQYF. CDR3 coding DNA: TGCGCCAGCAGCGTCAGACGCCAAACTCAAGAGACCCAGTACTTC. The gene calls are TRBV5-1 and TRBJ2-5; D not certain. There are 15 residues in the CDR3. CDR1 and CDR2 from the germline V gene are SGHRS and YFSETQ. Trimming shortened V by 4 bases and J by 2 bases, and 15 bases separated the two germline ends.

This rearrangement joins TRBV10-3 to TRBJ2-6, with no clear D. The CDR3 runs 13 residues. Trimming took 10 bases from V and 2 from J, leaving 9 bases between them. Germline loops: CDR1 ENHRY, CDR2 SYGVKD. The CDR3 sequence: CATGPPGANVLTF. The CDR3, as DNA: TGTGCCACCGGGCCTCCTGGGGCCAACGTCCTGACTTTC.

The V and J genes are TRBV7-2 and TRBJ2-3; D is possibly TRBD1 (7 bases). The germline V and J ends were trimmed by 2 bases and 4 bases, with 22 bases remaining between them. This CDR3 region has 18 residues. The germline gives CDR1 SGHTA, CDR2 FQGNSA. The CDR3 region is CASSLISRTGTGADTQYF. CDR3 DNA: TGTGCCAGCAGCTTAATTTCCCGGACAGGCACGGGGGCAGATACGCAGTATTTT.

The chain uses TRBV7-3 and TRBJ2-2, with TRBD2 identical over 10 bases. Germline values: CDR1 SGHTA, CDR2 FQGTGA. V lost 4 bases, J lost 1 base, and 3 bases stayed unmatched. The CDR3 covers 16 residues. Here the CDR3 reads CASSSRTSGNTGELFF. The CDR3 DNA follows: TGTGCCAGCAGCTCCCGGACTAGCGGGAACACCGGGGAGCTGTTTTTT.

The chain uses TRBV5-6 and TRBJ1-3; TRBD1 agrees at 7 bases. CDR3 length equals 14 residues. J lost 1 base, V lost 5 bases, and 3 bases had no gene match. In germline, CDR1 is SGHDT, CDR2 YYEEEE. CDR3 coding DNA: TGTGCCAGCAGGGTGACAGGGTCTGGAAACACCATATATTTT. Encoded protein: CASRVTGSGNTIYF.

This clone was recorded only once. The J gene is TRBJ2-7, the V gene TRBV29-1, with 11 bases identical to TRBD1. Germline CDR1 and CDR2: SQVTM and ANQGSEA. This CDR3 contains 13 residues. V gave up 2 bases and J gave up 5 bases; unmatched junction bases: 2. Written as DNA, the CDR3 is TGCAGCGTTGAACGGACAGGGGGCAACGAGCAGTACTTC. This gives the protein CSVERTGGNEQYF.

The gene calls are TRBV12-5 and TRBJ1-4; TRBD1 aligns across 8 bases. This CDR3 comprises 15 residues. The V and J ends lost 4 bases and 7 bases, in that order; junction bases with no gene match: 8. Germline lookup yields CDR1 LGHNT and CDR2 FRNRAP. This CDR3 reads CASGSGQGVAEKLFF. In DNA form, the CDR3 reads TGTGCTAGTGGTTCTGGACAGGGAGTAGCTGAAAAACTGTTTTTT. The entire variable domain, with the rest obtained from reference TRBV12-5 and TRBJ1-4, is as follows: DARVTQTPRHKVTEMGQEVTMRCQPILGHNTVFWYRQTMMQGLELLAYFRNRAPLDDSGMPKDRFSAEMPDATLATLKIQPSEPRDSAVYFCASGSGQGVAEKLFFGSGTQLSVL.

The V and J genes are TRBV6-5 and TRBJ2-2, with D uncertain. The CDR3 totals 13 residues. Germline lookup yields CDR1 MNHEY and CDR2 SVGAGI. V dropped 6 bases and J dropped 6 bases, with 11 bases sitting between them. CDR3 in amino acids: CASSRVRSGELFF. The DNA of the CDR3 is TGTGCCAGCAGCCGCGTCAGGTCCGGGGAGCTGTTTTTT.

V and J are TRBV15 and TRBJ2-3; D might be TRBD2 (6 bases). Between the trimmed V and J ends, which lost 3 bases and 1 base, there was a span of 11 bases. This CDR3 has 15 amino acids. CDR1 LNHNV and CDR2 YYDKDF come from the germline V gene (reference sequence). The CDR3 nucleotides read TGTGCCACCAGCAGGAACGGGGGAGGCACAGATACGCAGTATTTT. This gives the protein CATSRNGGGTDTQYF. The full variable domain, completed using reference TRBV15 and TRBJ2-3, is DAMVIQNPRYQVTQFGKPVTLSCSQTLNHNVMYWYQQKSSQAPKLLFHYYDKDFNNEADTPDNFQSRRPNTSFCFLDIRSPGLGDTAMYLCATSRNGGGTDTQYFGPGTRLTVL.

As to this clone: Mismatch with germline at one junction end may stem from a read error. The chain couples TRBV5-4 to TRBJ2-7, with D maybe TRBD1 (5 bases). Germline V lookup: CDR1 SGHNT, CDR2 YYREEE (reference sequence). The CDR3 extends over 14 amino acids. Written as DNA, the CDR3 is TGCGCCAGCAGCCAAGGTACAGGCCTGTACGAGCAGTACTTC. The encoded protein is CASSQGTGLYEQYF.

CDR3 sequence reads: CASSPSSDYSNQPQHF. For the CDR3, the DNA is TGTGCCAGCAGCCCCAGCTCAGACTATAGCAATCAGCCCCAGCATTTT. The rearrangement links TRBV7-2 to TRBJ1-5, with D unclear. Trimming stripped 5 bases from V and 0 bases from J, with 14 bases between. The germline gives CDR1 SGHTA, CDR2 FQGNSA. The CDR3 sequence is 16 residues long.